The 11 T cell receptor beta chains below were found in one sample sequenced in a study of identical twins. A single record per CDR3 protein comes from TCRdb applying MiXCR to the 5' RACE reads. The sample comprises 1.5 million to 2 million distinct CDR3 sequences, about 32% of which are singletons, and 0.27% rests with the top ten. Specimen: cord blood. These receptors were taken from a newborn girl in good health.

The chain carries TRBV6-1 and TRBJ2-1; D is possibly TRBD2 (5 bases). CDR1 is MNHNS and CDR2 is SASEGT in the germline V gene. The V and J ends lost 5 bases and 2 bases respectively, with 13 bases between them. CDR3 length equals 15 residues. CDR3 residues: CASSTIASPYNEQFF. The CDR3 bases are TGTGCCAGCAGTACCATAGCGAGTCCCTACAATGAGCAGTTCTTC.

This clonotype was recorded a few times. The genes are TRBV28 and TRBJ1-2, with 10 positions matching TRBD1. CDR3 size: 16 residues. Looked up from germline, CDR1 is MDHEN and CDR2 is SYDVKM. V shed 4 bases and J 6 bases; nucleotides not matched to a gene: 11. The CDR3 sequence is CASSSPRQGAFNGYTF. Written as DNA, the CDR3 is TGTGCCAGCAGTTCCCCTCGACAGGGGGCGTTCAATGGCTACACCTTC.

This clonotype has only a few counts. V gene TRBV7-2 combines with J gene TRBJ2-3, with TRBD2 matching 10 bases. Germline CDR1 reads SGHTA; CDR2 reads FQGNSA. V dropped 4 bases and J dropped 0; count of bases not matched to a gene: 7. The CDR3 runs 17 residues. CDR3 region: CASSWPGTSDSTDTQYF. The CDR3 DNA is TGTGCCAGCAGCTGGCCCGGGACTAGCGATAGCACAGATACGCAGTATTTT. The full variable domain, in which reference TRBV7-2 and TRBJ2-3 provide the parts outside the CDR3, is GAGVSQSPSNKVTEKGKDVELRCDPISGHTALYWYRQSLGQGLEFLIYFQGNSAPDKSGLPSDRFSAERTGGSVSTLTIQRTQQEDSAVYLCASSWPGTSDSTDTQYFGPGTRLTVL.

This chain connects TRBV3-1 to TRBJ2-3, with D tentatively TRBD2 (7 bases). CDR3 length: 15 amino acids. In germline, CDR1 is LGHDT, CDR2 YNNKEL (reference sequence). V shed 3 bases and J shed 4 bases, with 14 bases lying between them. CDR3 bases: TGTGCCAGCAGCCAGAGGGGGGGCCGGGCAGATACGCAGTATTTT. This codes for CASSQRGGRADTQYF.

This clonotype was detected many times. V is TRBV3-1 and J is TRBJ2-1; TRBD2 matches 8 bases. V was pared by 4 bases and J by 7 bases, with 0 bases of the junction left unmatched. The V gene's germline CDR1 is LGHDT and CDR2 YNNKEL (reference sequence). The CDR3 contains 12 residues. The CDR3 DNA sequence: TGTGCCAGCAGCCCTAGCGGGAATGAGCAGTTCTTC. Translating it yields CASSPSGNEQFF.

This clonotype was seen a few times. The chain combines TRBV4-2 with TRBJ2-3; D gene uncertain. Between the trimmed V and J ends, which lost 4 bases and 2 bases, there was a span of 7 bases. CDR3 length equals 13 residues. Germline V lookup: CDR1 LGHNA, CDR2 YNFKEQ. CDR3 region: CASSRDATDTQYF. Written as DNA, the CDR3 is TGTGCCAGCAGCCGAGACGCCACAGATACGCAGTATTTT.

There are a few counts of this clonotype. This chain joins TRBV2 and TRBJ2-1, with 8 bases lining up with TRBD2. Germline V gives CDR1 SNHLY, CDR2 FYNNEI. J gave up 6 bases and V 7 bases, and 8 bases lay outside the gene matches. This CDR3 is built from 14 residues. The CDR3 loop reads CASIGLATVNEQFF. CDR3 in DNA: TGTGCCAGCATCGGACTAGCAACGGTCAATGAGCAGTTCTTC.

This clonotype occurred a few times. The chain joins TRBV21-1 to TRBJ2-3; the tabulated D call, TRBD1, remains unverified against the DNA. TRBV21-1 is a pseudogene. The CDR3 contains 16 residues. The CDR3 reads CASSSRQGSVPDTQYF. Written as DNA, the CDR3 is TGTGCCAGCAGCTCTCGACAGGGATCTGTCCCAGATACGCAGTATTTT.

This clonotype has only a few counts. The chain employs TRBV24-1 and TRBJ2-3, with a possible D match to TRBD1 (5 bases). The V end lost 3 bases, the J end lost 6 bases, and 6 bases lay between the germline ends. This CDR3 is 12 amino acids long. CDR1 and CDR2 from the germline V gene are KGHDR and SFDVKD. The CDR3 region is CATSDAGDTQYF. CDR3 DNA: TGTGCCACCAGTGATGCAGGGGATACGCAGTATTTT.

The V call is TRBV29-1, the J call TRBJ2-5; 8 bases agree with TRBD2. The germline CDR1 and CDR2 sequences are SQVTM and ANQGSEA. This CDR3 is 12 amino acids long. The V and J ends lost 4 bases and 3 bases, in that order; junction bases with no gene match: 1. The DNA for the CDR3 is TGCAGCGTTGCACTAGCGGAAGAGACCCAGTACTTC. Translation: CSVALAEETQYF.

The V call is TRBV2, the J call TRBJ2-1, with D uncertain. The J call may be mistaken, given a closer DNA end match to TRBJ2-7. This CDR3 is 16 amino acids long. CDR1 SNHLY and CDR2 FYNNEI come from the germline V gene. The CDR3 reads CASTFTKLSSYNEQYF. The CDR3 DNA follows: TGTGCCAGCACCTTTACAAAACTCAGCTCCTACAATGAGCAGTACTTC.